Given below is one TCR beta chain in context. Its antigen is currently unknown. The PCR ran on 60 Vbeta and 13 Jbeta primers. Profiling relied on immunoSEQ multiplex PCR, and the TCRdb table lists in-frame clones only, not all of them. The top ten hold 5.5% to 8% of the sample, which has 100,000 to 150,000 clones, roughly four fifths seen once. This record belongs to a study of cytomegalovirus exposure and HLA in healthy donors. Notes on the study in general: Under in vitro conditions, three CMV-associated chains were confirmed as specific for CMV antigens. One cluster of highly shared sequence variants probably arose as a sequencing artifact. Cytomegalovirus association was assigned to some 160 TCR beta chains.

Likely unrecorded immune exposures existed in these nominally healthy donors. The material sequenced was PBMCs. The clonotype comes from a male donor in good health and CMV-seronegative.

For the CDR3, the DNA is TGTGCCAGCGGAGGGACTTGGACTTTTCGGGAGCAGTTCTTC. Translated: CASGGTWTFREQFF. This chain connects TRBV28 to TRBJ2-1; the D gene is possibly TRBD2 (6 bases). The V and J ends lost 8 bases and 10 bases respectively, with 21 bases between them. This CDR3 spans 14 amino acids. The germline gives CDR1 MDHEN, CDR2 SYDVKM.